This is a list of T cell receptor beta chains from one sample in a study of cytomegalovirus exposure and HLA in healthy donors. Repertoires were generated with immunoSEQ multiplex PCR, while TCRdb's copy carries only in-frame clones and drops some. The sample carries about 140,000 clones, approximately 80% recorded once. Sample: PBMCs. The receptor source for this set is a man in his forties in good health and CMV-seronegative. Each CDR3 is given with its conserved first and last residue. Each record gives: clone size, V gene, D gene, CDR3 length, J gene, CDR3 protein, CDR3 DNA. The D gene is left open where the match is weak. Clone size is stated in some rows and not others, as once, few, many or a class when expanded.

clone_size: -
v_call: TRBV27
d_call: -
cdr3_length: 16
j_call: TRBJ1-6
cdr3_aa: CASSLDRSSYNSPLHF
cdr3_nt: TGTGCCAGCAGTTTAGACAGGAGCTCCTATAATTCACCCCTCCACTTT

clone_size: -
v_call: TRBV18
d_call: -
cdr3_length: 12
j_call: TRBJ2-5
cdr3_aa: CASSPRQGEQYF
cdr3_nt: TGTGCCAGCTCACCTCGTCAGGGTGAGCAGTACTTC

clone_size: -
v_call: TRBV27
d_call: -
cdr3_length: 16
j_call: TRBJ2-4
cdr3_aa: CASSLLGEEAKNIQYF
cdr3_nt: TGTGCCAGCAGTTTGCTTGGCGAGGAAGCCAAAAACATTCAGTACTTC

clone_size: -
v_call: TRBV10-1
d_call: TRBD2
cdr3_length: 17
j_call: TRBJ2-3
cdr3_aa: CASSEGSSGAYTDTQYF
cdr3_nt: TGCGCCAGCAGTGAGGGGTCTAGCGGGGCGTACACAGATACGCAGTATTTT

clone_size: -
v_call: TRBV7-9
d_call: -
cdr3_length: 16
j_call: TRBJ2-3
cdr3_aa: CSSSLARATGKDTQYF
cdr3_nt: TGTTCCAGCAGCTTAGCCCGCGCCACAGGGAAAGATACGCAGTATTTT

clone_size: -
v_call: TRBV7-7
d_call: -
cdr3_length: 14
j_call: TRBJ2-2
cdr3_aa: CASSAGIDTGELFF
cdr3_nt: TGTGCCAGCAGCGCCGGGATAGACACCGGGGAGCTGTTTTTT

clone_size: -
v_call: TRBV27
d_call: -
cdr3_length: 16
j_call: TRBJ2-1
cdr3_aa: CASSPPQPGTYNEQFF
cdr3_nt: TGTGCCAGCAGTCCCCCCCAGCCAGGAACTTACAATGAGCAGTTCTTC

clone_size: -
v_call: TRBV10-3
d_call: -
cdr3_length: 12
j_call: TRBJ1-5
cdr3_aa: CAISEPGEPQHF
cdr3_nt: TGTGCCATCAGTGAGCCGGGAGAGCCCCAGCATTTT

clone_size: few
v_call: TRBV7-6
d_call: TRBD1
cdr3_length: 16
j_call: TRBJ2-2
cdr3_aa: CASSLPTGGNTGELFF
cdr3_nt: TGTGCCAGCAGCTTACCGACAGGGGGGAACACCGGGGAGCTGTTTTTT

clone_size: -
v_call: TRBV5-8
d_call: TRBD1
cdr3_length: 17
j_call: TRBJ1-4
cdr3_aa: CASSWRRTGGEDEKLFF
cdr3_nt: TGTGCCAGCAGCTGGCGCCGGACAGGGGGCGAGGATGAAAAACTGTTTTTT

clone_size: -
v_call: TRBV6-5
d_call: TRBD1
cdr3_length: 13
j_call: TRBJ1-2
cdr3_aa: CASATGQNYGYTF
cdr3_nt: TGTGCCAGCGCGACAGGGCAGAACTATGGCTACACCTTC

clone_size: -
v_call: TRBV6-6
d_call: -
cdr3_length: 13
j_call: TRBJ1-6
cdr3_aa: CASSYDEVAPLHF
cdr3_nt: TGTGCCAGCAGTTACGATGAGGTGGCCCCCCTCCACTTT

clone_size: few
v_call: TRBV29-1
d_call: TRBD1
cdr3_length: 13
j_call: TRBJ2-1
cdr3_aa: CSARTGAIYEQFF
cdr3_nt: TGCAGCGCACGGACAGGGGCAATCTATGAGCAGTTCTTC

clone_size: -
v_call: TRBV28
d_call: TRBD2
cdr3_length: 13
j_call: TRBJ2-7
cdr3_aa: CATSGGDAYEQYF
cdr3_nt: TGTGCCACCTCCGGGGGGGACGCCTACGAGCAGTACTTC

clone_size: -
v_call: TRBV5-1
d_call: TRBD2
cdr3_length: 16
j_call: TRBJ2-7
cdr3_aa: CASSLQPTGGANEQYF
cdr3_nt: TGCGCCAGCAGCTTGCAGCCAACGGGGGGGGCGAACGAGCAGTACTTC

clone_size: few
v_call: TRBV29-1
d_call: TRBD1
cdr3_length: 13
j_call: TRBJ1-4
cdr3_aa: CSVGQGAEEKLFF
cdr3_nt: TGCAGCGTCGGACAGGGAGCGGAAGAAAAACTGTTTTTT

clone_size: -
v_call: TRBV7-9
d_call: -
cdr3_length: 12
j_call: TRBJ1-2
cdr3_aa: CASSLESYGYTF
cdr3_nt: TGTGCCAGCAGCTTAGAGAGCTATGGCTACACCTTC

clone_size: -
v_call: TRBV6-1
d_call: -
cdr3_length: 13
j_call: TRBJ2-5
cdr3_aa: CASTREGGETQYF
cdr3_nt: TGTGCCAGCACCAGGGAAGGGGGAGAGACCCAGTACTTC

clone_size: -
v_call: TRBV11-2
d_call: -
cdr3_length: 17
j_call: TRBJ1-2
cdr3_aa: CASSLVAGSVGDYGYTF
cdr3_nt: TGTGCCAGCAGCTTAGTTGCAGGGTCGGTTGGGGACTATGGCTACACCTTC

clone_size: -
v_call: TRBV7-6
d_call: -
cdr3_length: 14
j_call: TRBJ2-3
cdr3_aa: CASSFTASTDTQYF
cdr3_nt: TGTGCCAGCAGCTTTACAGCTAGCACAGATACGCAGTATTTT

clone_size: -
v_call: TRBV4-2
d_call: -
cdr3_length: 16
j_call: TRBJ1-3
cdr3_aa: CASSQEYRSSGNTIYF
cdr3_nt: TGTGCCAGCAGCCAAGAGTACAGGTCTTCTGGAAACACCATATATTTT

clone_size: -
v_call: TRBV19
d_call: TRBD2
cdr3_length: 21
j_call: TRBJ2-3
cdr3_aa: CASSISETSGGHGSHPDTQYF
cdr3_nt: TGTGCCAGTAGTATATCAGAGACTAGCGGGGGGCACGGATCCCACCCAGATACGCAGTATTTT

clone_size: -
v_call: TRBV27
d_call: TRBD1
cdr3_length: 15
j_call: TRBJ1-3
cdr3_aa: CASSYRGDSGNTIYF
cdr3_nt: TGTGCCAGCAGTTACAGGGGGGACTCTGGAAACACCATATATTTT

clone_size: -
v_call: TRBV27
d_call: -
cdr3_length: 19
j_call: TRBJ2-6
cdr3_aa: CASTPWWAGDRGGANVLTF
cdr3_nt: TGTGCCAGCACTCCTTGGTGGGCAGGGGATCGAGGAGGGGCCAACGTCCTGACTTTC

clone_size: few
v_call: TRBV6-1
d_call: -
cdr3_length: 12
j_call: TRBJ2-4
cdr3_aa: CASMGQSHIQYF
cdr3_nt: TGTGCCAGCATGGGACAATCTCACATTCAGTACTTC

clone_size: few
v_call: TRBV28
d_call: TRBD2
cdr3_length: 15
j_call: TRBJ2-1
cdr3_aa: CASSLYRTSGREQFF
cdr3_nt: TGTGCCAGCAGTTTATACAGGACTAGCGGGAGGGAGCAGTTCTTC

clone_size: -
v_call: TRBV4-1
d_call: TRBD1
cdr3_length: 16
j_call: TRBJ2-7
cdr3_aa: CASSQGAQGASYEQYF
cdr3_nt: TGCGCCAGCAGCCAAGGGGCACAGGGGGCCTCCTACGAGCAGTACTTC

clone_size: -
v_call: TRBV4-3
d_call: -
cdr3_length: 15
j_call: TRBJ1-1
cdr3_aa: CASSQGAGWDTEAFF
cdr3_nt: TGCGCCAGCAGCCAAGGTGCGGGTTGGGATACTGAAGCTTTCTTT

clone_size: few
v_call: TRBV2
d_call: TRBD1
cdr3_length: 18
j_call: TRBJ1-2
cdr3_aa: CASTLVQGGVGANYGYTF
cdr3_nt: TGTGCCAGCACCCTCGTACAGGGGGGAGTCGGAGCTAACTATGGCTACACCTTC

clone_size: few
v_call: TRBV30
d_call: TRBD1
cdr3_length: 15
j_call: TRBJ1-5
cdr3_aa: CAWSVRGTENQPQHF
cdr3_nt: TGTGCCTGGAGTGTACGCGGGACAGAAAACCAGCCCCAGCATTTT

clone_size: -
v_call: TRBV2
d_call: -
cdr3_length: 14
j_call: TRBJ1-5
cdr3_aa: CASAGGYSNQPQHF
cdr3_nt: TGTGCCAGCGCTGGGGGGTATAGCAATCAGCCCCAGCATTTT

clone_size: -
v_call: TRBV6-5
d_call: TRBD1
cdr3_length: 16
j_call: TRBJ2-5
cdr3_aa: CASSYGLIGTGETQYF
cdr3_nt: TGTGCCAGCAGTTACGGTCTAATAGGGACAGGGGAGACCCAGTACTTC

clone_size: once
v_call: TRBV27
d_call: -
cdr3_length: 13
j_call: TRBJ1-5
cdr3_aa: CASSFSGNQPQHF
cdr3_nt: TGTGCCAGCAGTTTCTCCGGGAATCAGCCCCAGCATTTT

clone_size: -
v_call: TRBV7-9
d_call: TRBD1
cdr3_length: 15
j_call: TRBJ2-7
cdr3_aa: CASSLEGTVVYEQYF
cdr3_nt: TGTGCCAGCAGCTTAGAAGGGACAGTGGTCTACGAGCAGTACTTC

clone_size: -
v_call: TRBV9
d_call: -
cdr3_length: 13
j_call: TRBJ2-3
cdr3_aa: CASSVTDLDTQYF
cdr3_nt: TGTGCCAGCAGCGTAACTGATCTAGATACGCAGTATTTT

clone_size: -
v_call: TRBV6-5
d_call: -
cdr3_length: 15
j_call: TRBJ2-5
cdr3_aa: CASSYGGALRETQYF
cdr3_nt: TGTGCCAGCAGTTACGGGGGGGCATTAAGGGAGACCCAGTACTTC

clone_size: -
v_call: TRBV28
d_call: TRBD2
cdr3_length: 12
j_call: TRBJ2-3
cdr3_aa: CATSGDTDTQYF
cdr3_nt: TGTGCCACTAGCGGGGACACAGATACGCAGTATTTT

clone_size: many
v_call: TRBV6-5
d_call: -
cdr3_length: 14
j_call: TRBJ1-1
cdr3_aa: CASCSGQGFFEAFF
cdr3_nt: TGTGCCAGCTGCTCTGGGCAGGGATTTTTTGAAGCTTTCTTT

clone_size: -
v_call: TRBV30
d_call: TRBD2
cdr3_length: 16
j_call: TRBJ2-3
cdr3_aa: CAWSAWLAGNTDTQYF
cdr3_nt: TGTGCCTGGAGCGCCTGGCTAGCGGGGAATACAGATACGCAGTATTTT

clone_size: -
v_call: TRBV7-2
d_call: -
cdr3_length: 15
j_call: TRBJ2-1
cdr3_aa: CASSVRGAPYNEQFF
cdr3_nt: TGTGCCAGCAGCGTCCGGGGGGCTCCCTACAATGAGCAGTTCTTC

clone_size: -
v_call: TRBV28
d_call: TRBD2
cdr3_length: 18
j_call: TRBJ2-1
cdr3_aa: CASSPPRTSGRLGNEQFF
cdr3_nt: TGTGCCAGCAGTCCTCCGCGGACTAGCGGGAGGCTAGGGAATGAGCAGTTCTTC

clone_size: -
v_call: TRBV7-9
d_call: -
cdr3_length: 15
j_call: TRBJ2-3
cdr3_aa: CASSLRERLTDTQYF
cdr3_nt: TGTGCCAGCAGCTTACGAGAGCGGCTCACAGATACGCAGTATTTT

clone_size: -
v_call: TRBV28
d_call: TRBD1
cdr3_length: 16
j_call: TRBJ1-6
cdr3_aa: CASSPLGQGQYSPLHF
cdr3_nt: TGTGCCAGCAGTCCCTTAGGACAGGGGCAATACTCACCCCTCCACTTT

clone_size: -
v_call: TRBV7-8
d_call: -
cdr3_length: 15
j_call: TRBJ2-1
cdr3_aa: CASSLMRGIRNEQFF
cdr3_nt: TGTGCCAGCAGCTTAATGCGAGGGATCCGCAATGAGCAGTTCTTC

clone_size: -
v_call: TRBV7-9
d_call: -
cdr3_length: 14
j_call: TRBJ2-5
cdr3_aa: CASNPRAGGETQYF
cdr3_nt: TGTGCCAGCAACCCCCGGGCTGGAGGGGAGACCCAGTACTTC

clone_size: -
v_call: TRBV28
d_call: TRBD2
cdr3_length: 14
j_call: TRBJ2-1
cdr3_aa: CASSRTSGSNEQFF
cdr3_nt: TGTGCCAGCTCCCGGACTAGCGGGAGCAATGAGCAGTTCTTC

clone_size: few
v_call: TRBV19
d_call: -
cdr3_length: 15
j_call: TRBJ1-4
cdr3_aa: CASSIEEGRGEKLFF
cdr3_nt: TGTGCCAGTAGTATTGAGGAGGGTAGAGGCGAAAAACTGTTTTTT

clone_size: -
v_call: TRBV7-9
d_call: -
cdr3_length: 18
j_call: TRBJ2-4
cdr3_aa: CASSSPRAVFLAKNIQYF
cdr3_nt: TGTGCCAGCAGCTCACCGAGGGCCGTCTTTCTAGCCAAAAACATTCAGTACTTC